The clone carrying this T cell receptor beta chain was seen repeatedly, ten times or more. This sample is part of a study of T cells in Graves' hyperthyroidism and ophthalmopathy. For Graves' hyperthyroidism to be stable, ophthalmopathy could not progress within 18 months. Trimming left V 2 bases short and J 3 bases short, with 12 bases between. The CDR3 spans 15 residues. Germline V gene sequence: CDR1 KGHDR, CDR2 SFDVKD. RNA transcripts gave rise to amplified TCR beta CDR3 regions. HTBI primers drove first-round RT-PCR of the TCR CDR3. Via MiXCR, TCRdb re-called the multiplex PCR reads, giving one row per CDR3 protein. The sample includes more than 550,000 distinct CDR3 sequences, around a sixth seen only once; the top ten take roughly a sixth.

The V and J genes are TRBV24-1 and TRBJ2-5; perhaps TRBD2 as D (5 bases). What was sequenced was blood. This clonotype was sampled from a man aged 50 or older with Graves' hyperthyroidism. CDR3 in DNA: TGTGCCACCAGTGATTCAACGGTGACTAAAGAGACCCAGTACTTC. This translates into CATSDSTVTKETQYF.